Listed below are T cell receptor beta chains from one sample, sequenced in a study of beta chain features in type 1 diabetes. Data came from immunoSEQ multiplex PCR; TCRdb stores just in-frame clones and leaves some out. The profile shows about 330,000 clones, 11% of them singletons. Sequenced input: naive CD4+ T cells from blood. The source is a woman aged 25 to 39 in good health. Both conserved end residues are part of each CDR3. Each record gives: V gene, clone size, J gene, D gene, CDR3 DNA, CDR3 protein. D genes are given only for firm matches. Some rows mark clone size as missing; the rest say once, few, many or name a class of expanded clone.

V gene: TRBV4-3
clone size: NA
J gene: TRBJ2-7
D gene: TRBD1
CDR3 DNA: TGCGCCAGCAGCCAAACCGGGACAGGGGGCTACGAGCAGTACTTC
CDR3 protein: CASSQTGTGGYEQYF

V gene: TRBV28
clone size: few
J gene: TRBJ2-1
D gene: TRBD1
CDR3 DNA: TGTGCCAGCAGCCTGACCGGGACAGGGTCCTACAATGAGCAGTTCTTC
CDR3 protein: CASSLTGTGSYNEQFF

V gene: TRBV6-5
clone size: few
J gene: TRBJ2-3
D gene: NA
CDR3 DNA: TGTGCCAGCAGTTCAGGGGCAGATACGCAGTATTTT
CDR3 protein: CASSSGADTQYF

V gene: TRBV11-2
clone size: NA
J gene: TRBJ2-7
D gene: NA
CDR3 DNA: TGTGCCAGCAGCTTAAGCATCCGTTACGAGCAGTACTTC
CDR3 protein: CASSLSIRYEQYF

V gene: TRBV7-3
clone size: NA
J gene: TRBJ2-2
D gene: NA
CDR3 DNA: TGTGCCAGCAGCTTACGGGAAACCGGGGAGCTGTTTTTT
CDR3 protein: CASSLRETGELFF

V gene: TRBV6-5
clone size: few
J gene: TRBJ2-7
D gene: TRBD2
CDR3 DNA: TGTGCCAGCAGTTACTCCAGTGCGGGGGGCCCTGGAGAGCAGTACTTC
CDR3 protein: CASSYSSAGGPGEQYF

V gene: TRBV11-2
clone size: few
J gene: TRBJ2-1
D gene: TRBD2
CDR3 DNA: TGTGCCAGCAGCTTACTCCCTAGCGGGAACTACAATGAGCAGTTCTTC
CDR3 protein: CASSLLPSGNYNEQFF

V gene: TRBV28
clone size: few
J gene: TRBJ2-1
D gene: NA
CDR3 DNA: TGTGCCAGCAGTTCCGGGACAGCGGGGGACAATGAGCAGTTCTTC
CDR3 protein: CASSSGTAGDNEQFF

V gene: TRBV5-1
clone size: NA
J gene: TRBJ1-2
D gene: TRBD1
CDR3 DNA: TGCGCCAGCAGCTGGACAGGGGCAATAGGGGACTATGGCTACACCTTC
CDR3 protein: CASSWTGAIGDYGYTF

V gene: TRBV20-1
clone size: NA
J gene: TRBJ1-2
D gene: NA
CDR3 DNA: TGCAGTGGAGGAGGGTTCTATGGCTACACCTTC
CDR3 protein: CSGGGFYGYTF

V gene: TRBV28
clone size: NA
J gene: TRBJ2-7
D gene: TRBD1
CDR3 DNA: TGTGCCAGCAGGGACACAGGGGTCCTCTACGAGCAGTACTTC
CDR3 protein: CASRDTGVLYEQYF

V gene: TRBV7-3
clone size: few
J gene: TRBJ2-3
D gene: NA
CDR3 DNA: TGTGCCAGCAGCTTAAGGAGGACTGGCTCCACAGATACGCAGTATTTT
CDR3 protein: CASSLRRTGSTDTQYF

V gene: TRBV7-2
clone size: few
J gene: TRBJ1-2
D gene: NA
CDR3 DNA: TGTGCCAGCAGCTTTGATCCGGGGGGCGGTTATGGCTACACCTTC
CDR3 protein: CASSFDPGGGYGYTF

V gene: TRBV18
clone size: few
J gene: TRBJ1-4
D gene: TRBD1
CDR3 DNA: TGTGCCAGCTCACCTCAGGGGGCGCCCGAAAAACTGTTTTTT
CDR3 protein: CASSPQGAPEKLFF

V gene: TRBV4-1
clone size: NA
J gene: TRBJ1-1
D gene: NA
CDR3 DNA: TGCGCCAGCAGCCAACCTATGAGGGTACTTGACACTGAAGCTTTCTTT
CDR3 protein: CASSQPMRVLDTEAFF

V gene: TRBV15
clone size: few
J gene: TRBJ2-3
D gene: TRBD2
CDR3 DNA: TGTGCCACACGAAGGGGACTAGGCACAGATACGCAGTATTTT
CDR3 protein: CATRRGLGTDTQYF

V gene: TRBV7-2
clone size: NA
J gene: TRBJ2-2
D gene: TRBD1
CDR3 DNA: TGTGCCAGCAGCCGACAGGGGGGGAACGGGGAGCTGTTTTTT
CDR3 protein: CASSRQGGNGELFF

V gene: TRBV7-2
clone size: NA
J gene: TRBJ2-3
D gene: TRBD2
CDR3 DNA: TGTGCCAGCAGCCCTTGGCTTGGGGGAGGGGTCACAGATACGCAGTATTTT
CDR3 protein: CASSPWLGGGVTDTQYF

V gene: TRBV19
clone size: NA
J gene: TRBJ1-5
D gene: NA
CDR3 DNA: TGTGCCACCGAGGACAACCCCTCTGGATATAGCAATCAGCCCCAGCATTTT
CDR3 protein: CATEDNPSGYSNQPQHF

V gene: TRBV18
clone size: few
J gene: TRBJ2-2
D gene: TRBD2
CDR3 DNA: TGTGCCGACAGGACTAGCGGGAACACCGGGGAGCTGTTTTTT
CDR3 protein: CADRTSGNTGELFF

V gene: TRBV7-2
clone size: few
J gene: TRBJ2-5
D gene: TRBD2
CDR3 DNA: TGTGCCAGCAGCTTAGGCGGACTAGCAACGCTGGGGGAGACCCAGTACTTC
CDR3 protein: CASSLGGLATLGETQYF

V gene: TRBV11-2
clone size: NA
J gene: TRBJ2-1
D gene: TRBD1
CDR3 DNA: TGTGCCAGCAGCCCCGGGACAGGTAGCAATGAGCAGTTCTTC
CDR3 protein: CASSPGTGSNEQFF

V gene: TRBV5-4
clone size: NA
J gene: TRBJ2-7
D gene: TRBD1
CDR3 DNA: TGTGCCAGCAGGGTGGGACAGGGAGGGACCTACGAGCAGTACTTC
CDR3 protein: CASRVGQGGTYEQYF

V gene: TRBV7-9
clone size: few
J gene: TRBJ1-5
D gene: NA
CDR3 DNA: TGTGCCAGCAGCTCAGTGCCTCGCGGGGGCGCGGGACAGCCCCAGCATTTT
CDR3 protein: CASSSVPRGGAGQPQHF

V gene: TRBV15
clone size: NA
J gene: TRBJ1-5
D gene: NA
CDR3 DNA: TGTGCCACCAGCAGAGATTCTATCCTGGGGGGGGGAAATCAGCCCCAGCATTTT
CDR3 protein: CATSRDSILGGGNQPQHF

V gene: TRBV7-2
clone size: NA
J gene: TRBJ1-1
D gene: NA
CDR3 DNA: TGTGCCAGCAGCCAGGGACTTTCGAACACTGAAGCTTTCTTT
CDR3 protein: CASSQGLSNTEAFF

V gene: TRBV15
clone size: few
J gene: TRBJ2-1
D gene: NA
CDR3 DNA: TGTGCCACCAGCGGCGGAGAGAACAATGAGCAGTTCTTC
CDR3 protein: CATSGGENNEQFF

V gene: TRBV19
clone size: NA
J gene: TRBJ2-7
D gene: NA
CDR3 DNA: TGTGCCAGCAGCGGGCGGACTGCCTCCTACGAGCAGTACTTC
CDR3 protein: CASSGRTASYEQYF

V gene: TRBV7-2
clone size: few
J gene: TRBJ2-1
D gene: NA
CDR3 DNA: TGTGCCAGCAGCCCCCAGATAGGGGGAGGGCCCGTTGAGCAGTTCTTC
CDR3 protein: CASSPQIGGGPVEQFF

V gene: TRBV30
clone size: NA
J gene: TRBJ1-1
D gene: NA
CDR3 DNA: TGTGCCTGGAACGAGCAGCAGGTTTCGACTGAAGCTTTCTTT
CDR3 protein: CAWNEQQVSTEAFF

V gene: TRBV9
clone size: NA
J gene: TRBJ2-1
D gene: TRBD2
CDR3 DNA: TGTGCCAGCAGCTCTCGGACTAGCGGGAGAATCAATGAGCAGTTCTTC
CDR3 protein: CASSSRTSGRINEQFF

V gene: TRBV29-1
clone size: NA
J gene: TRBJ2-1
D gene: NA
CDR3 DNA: TGCAGCGCGAGGCGACCGACCTACAATGAGCAGTTCTTC
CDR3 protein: CSARRPTYNEQFF

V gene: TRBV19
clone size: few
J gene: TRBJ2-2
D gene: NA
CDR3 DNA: TGTGCCGGGGAAGCGGCGAACACCGGGGAGCTGTTTTTT
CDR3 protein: CAGEAANTGELFF

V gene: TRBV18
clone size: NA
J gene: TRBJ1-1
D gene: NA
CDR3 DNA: TGTGCCAGCTCAGCCACTGAGAACACTGAAGCTTTCTTT
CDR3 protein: CASSATENTEAFF

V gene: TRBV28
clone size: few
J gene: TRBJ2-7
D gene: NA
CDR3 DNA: TGTGCCAGCACCCTGGCCCTCCGGGGTGAGCAGTACTTC
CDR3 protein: CASTLALRGEQYF

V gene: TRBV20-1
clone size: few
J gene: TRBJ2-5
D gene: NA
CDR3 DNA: TGCAGTGCTAGGCAGGAGACCCAGTACTTC
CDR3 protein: CSARQETQYF

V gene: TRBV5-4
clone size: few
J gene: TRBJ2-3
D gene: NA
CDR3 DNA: TGTGCCAGCAGCTTCCCAGGGCCTGCCACAGATACGCAGTATTTT
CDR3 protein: CASSFPGPATDTQYF

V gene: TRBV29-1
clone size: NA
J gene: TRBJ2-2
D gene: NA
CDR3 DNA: TGCAGCGTCGACACCTCGAACACCGGGGAGCTGTTTTTT
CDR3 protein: CSVDTSNTGELFF

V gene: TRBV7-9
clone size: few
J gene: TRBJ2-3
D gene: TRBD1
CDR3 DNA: TGTGCCAGCAGCCTTGGACAGGAAGCAGATACGCAGTATTTT
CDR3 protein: CASSLGQEADTQYF

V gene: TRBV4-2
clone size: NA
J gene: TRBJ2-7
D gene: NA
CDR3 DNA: TGTGCCAGCAGCCAAGATCTTCGGAGGAGCGGGTACCAGAGCTCCTACGAGCAGTACTTC
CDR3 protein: CASSQDLRRSGYQSSYEQYF

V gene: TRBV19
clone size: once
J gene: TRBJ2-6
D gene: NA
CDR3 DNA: TGTGCCAGTAGTGCCCGACAGGCTAGCTTACCTGGGGCCAACGTCCTGACTTTC
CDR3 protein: CASSARQASLPGANVLTF

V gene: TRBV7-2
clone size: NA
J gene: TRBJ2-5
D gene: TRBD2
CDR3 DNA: TGTGCCAGCAGCCCTCAACCGGGACTAGTTGTGGAGACCCAGTACTTC
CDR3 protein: CASSPQPGLVVETQYF

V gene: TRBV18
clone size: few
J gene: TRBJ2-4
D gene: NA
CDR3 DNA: TGTGCCAGCTCAGCTAGCATCGGCAAAAACATTCAGTACTTC
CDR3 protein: CASSASIGKNIQYF

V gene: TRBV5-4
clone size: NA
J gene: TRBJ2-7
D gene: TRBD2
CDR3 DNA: TGTGCCAGCAGCCAGGGACTAGCGGGAGCCTCGATCACCTACGAGCAGTACTTC
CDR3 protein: CASSQGLAGASITYEQYF

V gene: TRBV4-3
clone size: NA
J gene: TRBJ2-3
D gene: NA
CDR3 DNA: TGCGCCAGCAGCCGGTATCTTAGTGCAGCGGTGGGCACAGATACGCAGTATTTT
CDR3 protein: CASSRYLSAAVGTDTQYF

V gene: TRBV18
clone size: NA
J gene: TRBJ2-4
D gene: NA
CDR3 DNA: TGTGCCAGCTCACCACCCGCCGACGAGGTCCGGTACTTC
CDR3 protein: CASSPPADEVRYF

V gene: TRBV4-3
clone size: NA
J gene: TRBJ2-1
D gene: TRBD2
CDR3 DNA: TGCGCCAGCAGCCAAGACTCTAGCGGGATGGTTGAGCAGTTCTTC
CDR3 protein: CASSQDSSGMVEQFF

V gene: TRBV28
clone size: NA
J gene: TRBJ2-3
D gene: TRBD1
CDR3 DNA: TGTGCCAGCAGTTCTGGACAGGGCACAGATACGCAGTATTTT
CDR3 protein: CASSSGQGTDTQYF